A selection of T cell receptor beta chains follows, all from one sample in a study of PD-1 blockade in classical Hodgkin lymphoma. Libraries were prepared by immunoSEQ multiplex PCR; TCRdb keeps only in-frame clonotypes and omits some of them. The sample lists fewer than 30,000 clones, around four fifths occurring once. This sample comprised peripheral blood mononuclear cells (PBMCs), obtained before the second cycle of nivolumab. These receptors were obtained from a human donor with classical Hodgkin lymphoma. The CDR3 runs from the conserved cysteine through the conserved F or W. The D gene is left open where the match is weak. The size field is filled for only some rows; it gives once, few, many or a size class.

J gene,D gene,V gene,clone size,CDR3 DNA,CDR3 protein
TRBJ1-5,-,TRBV7-2,-,TGTGCCAGCAGCTTAGAGGGGGATCAGCCCCAGCATTTT,CASSLEGDQPQHF
TRBJ1-4,TRBD1,TRBV19,-,TGTGCCAGTAGCGCAACAGGGGGGGAAAAACTGTTTTTT,CASSATGGEKLFF
TRBJ1-4,-,TRBV5-4,once,TGTGCCAGCAGCCCCGATGCCTCAGCAACTAATGAAAAACTGTTTTTT,CASSPDASATNEKLFF
TRBJ1-6,-,TRBV5-1,-,TGCGCCAGCAGCTTGGAGGGGGTCTGGAATTCACCCCTCCACTTT,CASSLEGVWNSPLHF
TRBJ2-3,-,TRBV5-1,-,TGCGCCAGCAGCTTGGCCGGTTCGACGGGACTCGGGGATACGCAGTATTTT,CASSLAGSTGLGDTQYF
TRBJ1-4,-,TRBV6-1,-,TGTGCCAGCGGGAAGCGGAGTTTTAATGAAAAACTGTTTTTT,CASGKRSFNEKLFF
TRBJ2-2,-,TRBV5-1,-,TGCGCCAGCAGCTTGGCTTTCGCGGGGACCGAGAACACCGGGGAGCTGTTTTTT,CASSLAFAGTENTGELFF
TRBJ1-2,-,TRBV28,-,TGTGCCAGCAGTTTCGACGGGAACTATGGCTACACCTTC,CASSFDGNYGYTF
TRBJ2-3,-,TRBV30,-,TGTGCCTGGGAACCCGACTACCATACGCAGTATTTT,CAWEPDYHTQYF
TRBJ1-5,TRBD1,TRBV4-2,-,TGTGCCAGCAGCCCGACAGGGGGCCCGTACAATCAGCCCCAGCATTTT,CASSPTGGPYNQPQHF
TRBJ2-7,-,TRBV27,-,TGTGCCAGCAGTTTGGACAGCTCCTACGAGCAGTACTTC,CASSLDSSYEQYF
TRBJ1-2,-,TRBV7-9,-,TGTGCCAGCAGCTTAGAAAGCAGGGGAGGCTACACCTTC,CASSLESRGGYTF
TRBJ1-1,-,TRBV9,-,TGTGCCAGCAGCGTAGCTAATAGGGGATGGGGAGGAAACACTGAAGCTTTCTTT,CASSVANRGWGGNTEAFF
TRBJ1-2,-,TRBV4-3,few,TGCGCCAGCAGCCCGTCGAGGGACTCCTATGGCTACACCTTC,CASSPSRDSYGYTF
TRBJ1-2,-,TRBV30,-,TGTGCCTGGAGTGTCAGTGTCTATGGCTACACCTTC,CAWSVSVYGYTF
TRBJ2-5,-,TRBV9,-,TGTGCCAGCAGCGTAGGTGAGGCCCAAGAGACCCAGTACTTC,CASSVGEAQETQYF
TRBJ1-1,-,TRBV6-6,once,TGTGCCAGCAGCCAGTACAGCCTGAACACTGAAGCTTTCTTT,CASSQYSLNTEAFF
TRBJ1-1,-,TRBV6-6,-,TGTGCCAGCAGTTCCCACCCCCGGGGATCTGAAGCTTTCTTT,CASSSHPRGSEAFF
TRBJ1-2,-,TRBV2,once,TGTGCCAGCAGGTCCAGACTAGACTATGGCTACACCTTC,CASRSRLDYGYTF